One sample yielded the 24 T cell receptor beta chains listed below, sequenced in a study of T-cell reconstitution after alpha-beta-depleted transplantation in children. The TCRbeta library was prepared with unique molecular identifiers. TCRdb fed the PCR reads into MiXCR, producing one record per CDR3 protein. The table records about 600,000 distinct CDR3 sequences, roughly 13% of them present only once. Sequenced here: PBMCs, mostly from graft donor cells, sampled 360 days after TCRalphabeta/CD19-depleted stem cell transplant. The source of these receptors is a male patient between 5 and 17 years old who had a stem cell transplant for acute myeloid leukemia, so the T cells may come from the graft donor.

This clonotype was observed a few times. The V and J genes are TRBV11-1 and TRBJ2-2; either TRBD1 or TRBD2 may fit D (6 bases each). Trimming removed 1 base from V and 6 bases from J, with 15 bases in between. The CDR3 has 16 residues. Germline V CDR1 and CDR2: SGHAT, FQDESV (reference sequence). The CDR3 bases are TGTGCCAGCAGCTTAGTCCCGAGGGGGGCCGCCGGGGAGCTGTTTTTT. Its translation: CASSLVPRGAAGELFF.

This clonotype was detected a few times. The chain couples TRBV20-1 to TRBJ2-7; 10 bases agree with TRBD2. The CDR3 covers 15 residues. The V gene's germline CDR1 is DFQATT and CDR2 SNEGSKA (reference sequence). Trimming took 3 bases from V and 5 from J; bases not matched to a gene: 10. CDR3 residues: CSASPYSGRLDEQYF. CDR3 bases: TGCAGTGCTAGCCCTTATAGCGGGAGGCTGGACGAGCAGTACTTC.

The chain uses TRBV29-1 and TRBJ2-7; 8 nucleotides agree with TRBD1. CDR3 length: 13 amino acids. Per germline, CDR1 SQVTM and CDR2 ANQGSEA. V gave up 4 bases and J gave up 5 bases; unmatched junction bases: 7. The CDR3 region has the DNA TGCAGCGTTGGAGACAGGGGATGGGACGAGCAGTACTTC. Translation gives CSVGDRGWDEQYF.

The gene calls are TRBV9 and TRBJ2-1; D is possibly TRBD2 (6 bases). With 3 bases removed from V and 4 bases from J, the gap between germline ends came to 29 bases. CDR3 size: 20 residues. Germline CDR1 and CDR2: SGDLS and YYNGEE. The CDR3 DNA reads as TGTGCCAGCAGCGCCCTGGCTAGCGATTTAGGGCCTCTACCGTACAATGAGCAGTTCTTC. Its protein is CASSALASDLGPLPYNEQFF.

In this sample, this clonotype turned up a few times. The CDR3 nucleotides are TGCAGTGCTAGACACACTCGGTGGTTGAACACTGAAGCTTTCTTT. Translation gives CSARHTRWLNTEAFF. This chain uses TRBV20-1 with TRBJ1-1; D gene ambiguous. Trimming cost V 2 bases and J 0 bases, with 13 bases left between them. The CDR3 has 15 residues. Germline CDR1 reads DFQATT; CDR2 reads SNEGSKA (reference sequence).

The V call is TRBV20-1, the J call TRBJ2-3; weak D call: TRBD1 (5 bases). There are 13 residues in the CDR3. Germline V lookup: CDR1 DFQATT, CDR2 SNEGSKA (reference sequence). V was cut by 3 bases and J by 8 bases, with 15 bases left in between. The CDR3 region is CSASLAPQGTQYF. CDR3 bases: TGCAGTGCTAGTCTGGCCCCCCAGGGTACGCAGTATTTT.

This clonotype was counted between two and nine times. The chain is built from TRBV20-1 and TRBJ2-5; TRBD2 is a possible D gene (6 bases). Trimming removed 1 base from V and 5 bases from J, with 26 bases in between. The CDR3 length is 18 residues. Germline V gene sequence: CDR1 DFQATT, CDR2 SNEGSKA (reference sequence). CDR3 residues: CSARVGGRVSGTGETQYF. In DNA, the CDR3 is TGCAGTGCTAGAGTTGGGGGGAGAGTCAGTGGGACCGGGGAGACCCAGTACTTC.

In its sample, this clonotype was seen many times. The chain joins TRBV20-1 to TRBJ2-1; D perhaps matches TRBD1 (5 bases). V dropped 6 bases and J dropped 5 bases, with 14 bases sitting between them. Looked up from germline, CDR1 is DFQATT and CDR2 is SNEGSKA (reference sequence). This CDR3 comprises 13 residues. CDR3 residues: CSAIWTTDNEQFF. CDR3 DNA: TGCAGTGCGATCTGGACAACGGACAATGAGCAGTTCTTC.

This clonotype was seen many times. The rearrangement links TRBV28 to TRBJ2-1; D is unresolved. Germline CDR1 is MDHEN and CDR2 is SYDVKM. V was trimmed by 6 bases and J by 8 bases, leaving 17 bases between them. CDR3 length: 14 amino acids. This CDR3 reads CASSNPGPKYEQFF. CDR3 bases: TGTGCCAGCAGCAACCCCGGCCCAAAATATGAGCAGTTCTTC.

The chain employs TRBV28 and TRBJ1-1; a possible D gene is TRBD1 (6 bases). Per germline, CDR1 MDHEN and CDR2 SYDVKM. Trimming took off 6 bases at V and 4 bases at J, with 15 bases between the two ends. This CDR3 is 14 amino acids long. The CDR3 sequence is CASRITGSGTEAFF. CDR3 DNA sequence: TGTGCCAGCAGGATTACAGGGTCGGGCACTGAAGCTTTCTTT. Full variable domain (outside the CDR3, taken from reference TRBV28 and TRBJ1-1): DVKVTQSSRYLVKRTGEKVFLECVQDMDHENMFWYRQDPGLGLRLIYFSYDVKMKEKGDIPEGYSVSREKKERFSLILESASTNQTSMYLCASRITGSGTEAFFGQGTRLTVV.

This chain links TRBV15 with TRBJ2-2; TRBD1 might be the D (6 bases). Trimming left V 2 bases short and J 5 bases short, with 18 bases between. CDR3 length: 17 residues. Germline CDR1 is LNHNV and CDR2 is YYDKDF (reference sequence). The CDR3 DNA sequence: TGTGCCACCAGCAGATACAGGGACACCCTCGGGACCGGGGAGCTGTTTTTT. This codes for CATSRYRDTLGTGELFF.

The chain couples TRBV20-1 to TRBJ2-7; D gene unclear. Trimming cost V 1 base and J 7 bases, with 11 bases left between them. Germline loops: CDR1 DFQATT, CDR2 SNEGSKA (reference sequence). The CDR3 spans 12 residues. The CDR3 DNA reads TGCAGTGCTAGAGTTGGCCTCACTGAGCAGTACTTC. Its protein product is CSARVGLTEQYF.

The table lists this clonotype with a few counts. This chain joins TRBV4-1 and TRBJ2-7; 9 bases agree with TRBD2. The CDR3 has 21 amino acids. V shed 0 bases and J 0 bases; nucleotides not matched to a gene: 18. Germline-derived CDR1 and CDR2 are MGHRA and YSYEKL. CDR3 amino acids: CASSQEGPYASGKGSSYEQYF. In DNA, the CDR3 is TGCGCCAGCAGCCAAGAAGGTCCGTATGCTAGCGGGAAAGGTAGCTCCTACGAGCAGTACTTC.

This clonotype was observed a few times. The J gene is TRBJ1-1, the V gene TRBV29-1, with TRBD1 as a possible D gene (5 bases). CDR3 size: 15 residues. The germline CDR1 and CDR2 sequences are SQVTM and ANQGSEA. Trimming took 0 bases from V and 4 from J, leaving 15 bases between them. DNA of the CDR3: TGCAGCGTTGAAGATTCGACGGCGGGGCCCACTGAAGCTTTCTTT. Translated: CSVEDSTAGPTEAFF.

This clonotype was seen only a few times. This chain uses TRBV11-2 with TRBJ2-7; possibly TRBD1 for D (6 bases). CDR1 is SGHAT and CDR2 is FQNNGV in the germline V gene. The CDR3 contains 15 residues. V lost 6 bases and J lost 0, with 15 bases in between. CDR3 bases: TGTGCCAGCAGGATCTTTAGGGGGAGCTCCTACGAGCAGTACTTC. Protein: CASRIFRGSSYEQYF. Full variable domain (rest looked up from reference TRBV11-2 and TRBJ2-7): EAGVAQSPRYKIIEKRQSVAFWCNPISGHATLYWYQQILGQGPKLLIQFQNNGVVDDSQLPKDRFSAERLKGVDSTLKIQPAKLEDSAVYLCASRIFRGSSYEQYFGPGTRLTVT.

This clonotype has a handful of counts. The rearrangement joins TRBV20-1 to TRBJ2-7, with 10 bases matching TRBD1. J was trimmed by 4 bases and V by 5 bases; bases with no gene match: 5. The CDR3 totals 13 residues. Germline assignment: CDR1 DFQATT and CDR2 SNEGSKA (reference sequence). The CDR3 region is CSAFDRGLYEQYF. The CDR3 DNA sequence: TGCAGTGCTTTCGACAGGGGGCTGTACGAGCAGTACTTC.

CDR3: CASSQTSGMGAGELFF. The CDR3 nucleotides are TGTGCCAGCAGCCAGACCAGCGGGATGGGCGCCGGGGAGCTGTTTTTT. V and J are TRBV3-1 and TRBJ2-2, with 7 bases aligning to TRBD2. Germline CDR1 LGHDT, CDR2 YNNKEL (reference sequence). This CDR3 contains 16 residues. V lost 3 bases to trimming and J lost 6 bases; unmatched junction nucleotides: 10.

This clonotype was picked up many times. The V and J genes are TRBV6-2 or TRBV6-3 and TRBJ2-7; TRBD2 matches 13 bases. V lost 6 bases and J lost 6; bases outside the gene matches: 5. CDR1 and CDR2 (germline): MNHEY, SVGEGT. CDR3 length equals 14 residues. CDR3 coding DNA: TGTGCCAGCAGCCGACGGACTAGCGGGAGCGAGCAGTACTTC. Its translation: CASSRRTSGSEQYF.

This clonotype was observed a handful of times. The rearrangement links TRBV11-2 to TRBJ2-2, with 7 bases that match TRBD2. V dropped 2 bases and J dropped 1; count of bases not matched to a gene: 10. Germline V gene data show CDR1 as SGHAT and CDR2 as FQNNGV. CDR3 length equals 18 residues. The chain's CDR3 is CASSLNVAGPRNTGELFF. The CDR3 region has the DNA TGTGCCAGCAGCTTAAACGTAGCGGGTCCGAGGAACACCGGGGAGCTGTTTTTT.

The chain recombines TRBV4-3 with TRBJ2-3; maybe TRBD1 (5 bases). V lost 0 bases to trimming and J lost 4 bases, with 20 bases between them. CDR3 length: 18 amino acids. Germline values: CDR1 LGHNA, CDR2 YSLEER. CDR3 DNA: TGCGCCAGCAGCCAAGACCCATCTGGGGCAGCTAACGCAGATACGCAGTATTTT. Translated, it gives CASSQDPSGAANADTQYF.

This clonotype has more than one count but fewer than ten. CDR3 DNA: TGTGCCAGCAGTTGGGAGACTAGCGGGGCCGCCTTCACAGATACGCAGTATTTT. Translating gives CASSWETSGAAFTDTQYF. The rearrangement uses TRBV12-3 or TRBV12-4 and TRBJ2-3, with TRBD2 identical over 11 bases. The CDR3 has 18 amino acids. Trimming cost V 4 bases and J 2 bases; bases outside gene matches: 11.

This clonotype appeared a few times. The chain carries TRBV29-1 and TRBJ1-2, with TRBD1 as a possible D gene (6 bases). The CDR3 is made up of 12 amino acids. The germline CDR1 and CDR2 sequences are SQVTM and ANQGSEA. Trimming took off 1 base at V and 5 bases at J, with 8 bases between the two ends. The CDR3 DNA reads as TGCAGCGTTGAAGCCCAGGGGTATGGCTACACCTTC. Protein sequence: CSVEAQGYGYTF.

This clonotype was counted only a few times. The chain recombines TRBV7-2 with TRBJ2-1; D call uncertain. The ends were cut back, 8 bases at V and 2 bases at J, with 7 bases in the middle. The CDR3 extends over 12 amino acids. Germline loops: CDR1 SGHTA, CDR2 FQGNSA. CDR3 nucleotide sequence: TGTGCCAGCGCCCCAACCTACAATGAGCAGTTCTTC. This gives the protein CASAPTYNEQFF.

The chain uses TRBV4-3 and TRBJ2-3, with 7 bases that match TRBD2. Trimming took 0 bases from V and 4 from J; bases not matched to a gene: 16. Germline CDR1 and CDR2: LGHNA and YSLEER. This CDR3 spans 19 amino acids. For the CDR3, the DNA is TGCGCCAGCAGCCAAGATCTGGCTAGCGGAGCCCATTCGCCAGATACGCAGTATTTT. Its protein is CASSQDLASGAHSPDTQYF.